These 2 T cell receptor beta chains came from one sample sequenced in a study of T-cell memory formation after mild COVID-19. TCRdb ran MiXCR on the 5' RACE reads and lists one entry per CDR3 protein. The sample yields about 470,000 distinct CDR3 sequences, over 15% seen once. The sequencing input was PBMCs or a T cell subset sorted from them (not recorded which). All receptors derive from an adult woman who had mild COVID-19 (a few samples of this study predate the infection). Cell type and time point are not known.

This chain connects TRBV5-5 to TRBJ2-7; 11 bases agree with TRBD2. Per germline, CDR1 SGHKS and CDR2 YYEKEE (reference sequence). J gave up 0 bases and V 3 bases, and 5 bases lay outside the gene matches. There are 16 residues in the CDR3. The DNA for the CDR3 is TGTGCCAGCAGCTCCTCGACTAGCGGGAACTCCTACGAGCAGTACTTC. Its translation is CASSSSTSGNSYEQYF.

The chain has TRBV6-5 and TRBJ2-1, with 7 bases identical to TRBD2. V was pared by 6 bases and J by 9 bases, with 8 bases of the junction left unmatched. Germline-derived CDR1 and CDR2 are MNHEY and SVGAGI. CDR3 length equals 13 residues. CDR3 sequence (DNA): TGTGCCAGCAGCCTACGGACTAGACGTGAGCAGTTCTTC. This gives the protein CASSLRTRREQFF.